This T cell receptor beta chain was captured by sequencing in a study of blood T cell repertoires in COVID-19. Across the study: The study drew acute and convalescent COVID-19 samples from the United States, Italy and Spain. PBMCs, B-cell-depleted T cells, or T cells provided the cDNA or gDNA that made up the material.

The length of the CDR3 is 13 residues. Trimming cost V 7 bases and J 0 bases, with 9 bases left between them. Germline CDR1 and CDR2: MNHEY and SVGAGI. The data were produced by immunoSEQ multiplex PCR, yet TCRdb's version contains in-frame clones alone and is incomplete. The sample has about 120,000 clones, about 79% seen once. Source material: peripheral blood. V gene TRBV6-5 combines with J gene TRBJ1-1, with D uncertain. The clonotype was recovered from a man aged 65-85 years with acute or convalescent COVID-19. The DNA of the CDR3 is TGTGCCAGCAAAGTTACAGTGAACACTGAAGCTTTCTTT. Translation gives CASKVTVNTEAFF.